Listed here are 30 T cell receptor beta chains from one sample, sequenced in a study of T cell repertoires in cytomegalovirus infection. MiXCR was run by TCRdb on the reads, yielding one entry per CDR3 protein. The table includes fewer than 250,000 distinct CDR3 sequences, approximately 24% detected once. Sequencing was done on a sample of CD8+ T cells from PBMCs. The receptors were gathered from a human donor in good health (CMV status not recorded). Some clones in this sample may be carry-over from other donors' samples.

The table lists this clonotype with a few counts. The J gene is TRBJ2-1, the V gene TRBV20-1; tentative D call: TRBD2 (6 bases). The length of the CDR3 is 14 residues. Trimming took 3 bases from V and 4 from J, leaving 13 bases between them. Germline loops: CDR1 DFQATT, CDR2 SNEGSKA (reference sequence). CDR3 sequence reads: CSASSGGVYNEQFF. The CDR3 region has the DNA TGCAGTGCTAGCTCCGGGGGAGTATACAATGAGCAGTTCTTC.

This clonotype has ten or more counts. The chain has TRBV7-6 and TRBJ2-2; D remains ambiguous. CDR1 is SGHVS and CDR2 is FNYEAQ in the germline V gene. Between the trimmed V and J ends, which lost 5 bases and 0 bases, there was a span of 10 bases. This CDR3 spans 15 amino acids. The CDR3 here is CASSLISANTGELFF. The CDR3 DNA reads TGTGCCAGCAGCCTGATCTCGGCGAACACCGGGGAGCTGTTTTTT.

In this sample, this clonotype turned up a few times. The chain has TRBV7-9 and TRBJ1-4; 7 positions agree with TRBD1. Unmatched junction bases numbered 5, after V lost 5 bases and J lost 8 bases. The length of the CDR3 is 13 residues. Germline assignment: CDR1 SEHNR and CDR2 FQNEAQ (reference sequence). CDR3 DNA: TGTGCCAGCAGCCCCGACAGGGAGGAAAAACTGTTTTTT. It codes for CASSPDREEKLFF.

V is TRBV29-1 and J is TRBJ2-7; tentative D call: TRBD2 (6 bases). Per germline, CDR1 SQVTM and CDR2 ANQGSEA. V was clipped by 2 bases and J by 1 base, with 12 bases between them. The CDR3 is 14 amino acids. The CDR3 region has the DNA TGCAGCGTTGAATTTGGACGGGGGTCCTACGAGCAGTACTTC. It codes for CSVEFGRGSYEQYF.

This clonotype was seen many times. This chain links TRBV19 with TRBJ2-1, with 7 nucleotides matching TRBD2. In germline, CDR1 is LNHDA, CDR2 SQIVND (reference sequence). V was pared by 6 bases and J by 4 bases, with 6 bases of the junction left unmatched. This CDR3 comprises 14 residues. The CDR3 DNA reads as TGTGCCAGTAGACTTTCCGGGGGGTACAATGAGCAGTTCTTC. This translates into CASRLSGGYNEQFF.

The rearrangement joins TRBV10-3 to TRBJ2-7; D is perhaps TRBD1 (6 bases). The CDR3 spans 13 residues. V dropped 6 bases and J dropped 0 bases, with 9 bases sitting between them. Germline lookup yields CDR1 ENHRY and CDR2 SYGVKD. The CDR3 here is CAISPDSSYEQYF. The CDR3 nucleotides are TGTGCCATCAGCCCGGACAGCTCCTACGAGCAGTACTTC.

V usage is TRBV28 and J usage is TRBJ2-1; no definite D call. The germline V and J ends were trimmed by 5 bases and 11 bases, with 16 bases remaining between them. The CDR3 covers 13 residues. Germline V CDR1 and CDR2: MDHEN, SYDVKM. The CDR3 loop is CASSPLYTTQQFF. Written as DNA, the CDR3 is TGTGCCAGCAGTCCGCTTTATACGACCCAGCAGTTCTTC. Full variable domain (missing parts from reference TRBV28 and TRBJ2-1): DVKVTQSSRYLVKRTGEKVFLECVQDMDHENMFWYRQDPGLGLRLIYFSYDVKMKEKGDIPEGYSVSREKKERFSLILESASTNQTSMYLCASSPLYTTQQFFGPGTRLTVL.

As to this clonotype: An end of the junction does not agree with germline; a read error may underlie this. DNA of the CDR3: TGTGCCAGCAGTTTTCCGGGACAGGGACAATACGAGCAGTGCTTC. Translated: CASSFPGQGQYEQCF. The chain employs TRBV6-5 and TRBJ2-7; 9 positions match TRBD1. CDR3 length: 15 amino acids. Germline V gene sequence: CDR1 MNHEY, CDR2 SVGAGI.

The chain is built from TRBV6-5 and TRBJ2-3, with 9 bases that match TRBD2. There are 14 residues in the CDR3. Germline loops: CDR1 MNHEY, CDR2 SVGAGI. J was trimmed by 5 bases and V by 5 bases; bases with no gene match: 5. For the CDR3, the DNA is TGTGCCAGCAGTCCAGCGGGGGGAATAGATACGCAGTATTTT. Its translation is CASSPAGGIDTQYF.

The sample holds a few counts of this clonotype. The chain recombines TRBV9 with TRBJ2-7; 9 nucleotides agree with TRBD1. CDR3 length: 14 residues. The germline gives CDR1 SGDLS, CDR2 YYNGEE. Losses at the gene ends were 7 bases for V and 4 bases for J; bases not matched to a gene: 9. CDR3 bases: TGTGCCAGCGGCCTGGGAGGACAGGGGTACGAGCAGTACTTC. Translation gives CASGLGGQGYEQYF.

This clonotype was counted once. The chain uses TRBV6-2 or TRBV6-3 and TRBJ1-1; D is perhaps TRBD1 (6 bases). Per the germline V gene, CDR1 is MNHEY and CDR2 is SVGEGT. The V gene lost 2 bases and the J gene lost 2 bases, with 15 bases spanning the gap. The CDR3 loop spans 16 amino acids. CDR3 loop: CASSYPEGEGNTEAFF. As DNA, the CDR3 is TGTGCCAGCAGTTACCCGGAGGGGGAGGGTAACACTGAAGCTTTCTTT.

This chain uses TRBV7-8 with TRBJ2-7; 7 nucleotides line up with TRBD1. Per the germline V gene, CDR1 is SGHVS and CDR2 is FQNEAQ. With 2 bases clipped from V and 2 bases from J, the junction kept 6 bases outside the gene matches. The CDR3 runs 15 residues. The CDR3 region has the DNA TGTGCCAGCAGCTTACGTGACAGGGTGGCCTACGAGCAGTACTTC. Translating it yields CASSLRDRVAYEQYF.

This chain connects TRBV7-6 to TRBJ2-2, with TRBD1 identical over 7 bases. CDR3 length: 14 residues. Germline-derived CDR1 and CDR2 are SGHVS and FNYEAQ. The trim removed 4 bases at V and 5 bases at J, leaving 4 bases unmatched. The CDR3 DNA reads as TGTGCCAGCAGCTCGTTGACAGGGACCGGGGAGCTGTTTTTT. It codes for CASSSLTGTGELFF.

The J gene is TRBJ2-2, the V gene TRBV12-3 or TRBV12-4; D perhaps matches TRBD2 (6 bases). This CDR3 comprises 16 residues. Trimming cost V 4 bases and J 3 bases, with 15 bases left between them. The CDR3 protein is CASSSLGGADTGELFF. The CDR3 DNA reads TGTGCCAGCAGTTCTTTGGGCGGGGCGGACACCGGGGAGCTGTTTTTT.

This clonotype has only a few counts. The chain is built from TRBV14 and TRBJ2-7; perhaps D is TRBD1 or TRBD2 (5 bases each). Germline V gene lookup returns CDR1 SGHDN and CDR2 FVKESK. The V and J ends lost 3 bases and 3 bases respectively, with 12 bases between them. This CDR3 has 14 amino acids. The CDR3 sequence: CASSHRDGYYEQYF. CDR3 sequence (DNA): TGTGCCAGCAGCCACCGGGACGGGTACTACGAGCAGTACTTC.

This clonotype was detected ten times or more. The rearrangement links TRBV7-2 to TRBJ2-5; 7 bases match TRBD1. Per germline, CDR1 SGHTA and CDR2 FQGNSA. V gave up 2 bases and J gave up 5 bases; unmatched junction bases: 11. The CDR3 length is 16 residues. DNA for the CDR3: TGTGCCAGCAGCTTAAATGGGGGCAGGGGGACCGAGACCCAGTACTTC. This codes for CASSLNGGRGTETQYF.

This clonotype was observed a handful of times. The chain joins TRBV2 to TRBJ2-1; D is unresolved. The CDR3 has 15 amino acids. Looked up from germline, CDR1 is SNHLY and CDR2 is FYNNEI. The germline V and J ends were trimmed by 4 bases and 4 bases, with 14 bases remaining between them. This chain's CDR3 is CASSASPGRYNEQFF. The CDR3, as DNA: TGTGCCAGCAGTGCTAGTCCCGGGCGTTACAATGAGCAGTTCTTC.

The CDR3 nucleotides are TGTGCCAGCAGTTTCCCGGGACTAGCGGGGGGCCACCATTATTGGGCAGATACGCAGTATTTT. Translated, it gives CASSFPGLAGGHHYWADTQYF. This rearrangement joins TRBV12-3 or TRBV12-4 to TRBJ2-3; TRBD2 agrees at 15 bases. Trimming at V came to 3 bases and at J to 4 bases, leaving 17 bases not matched to a gene. CDR3 size: 21 residues.

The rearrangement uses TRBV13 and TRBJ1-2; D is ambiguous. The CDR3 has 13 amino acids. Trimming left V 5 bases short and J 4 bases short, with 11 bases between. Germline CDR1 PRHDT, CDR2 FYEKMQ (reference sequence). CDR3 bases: TGTGCCAGCAGCCCGCCTGAATCCTATGGCTACACCTTC. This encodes CASSPPESYGYTF. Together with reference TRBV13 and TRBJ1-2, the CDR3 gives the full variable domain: AAGVIQSPRHLIKEKRETATLKCYPIPRHDTVYWYQQGPGQDPQFLISFYEKMQSDKGSIPDRFSAQQFSDYHSELNMSSLELGDSALYFCASSPPESYGYTFGSGTRLTVV.

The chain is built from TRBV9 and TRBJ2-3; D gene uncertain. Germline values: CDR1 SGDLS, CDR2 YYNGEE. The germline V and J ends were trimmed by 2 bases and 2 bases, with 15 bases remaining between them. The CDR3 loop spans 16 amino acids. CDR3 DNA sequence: TGTGCCAGCAGCGTTCGACAAACGGCGTCCACAGATACGCAGTATTTT. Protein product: CASSVRQTASTDTQYF. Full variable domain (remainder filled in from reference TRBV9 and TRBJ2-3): DSGVTQTPKHLITATGQRVTLRCSPRSGDLSVYWYQQSLDQGLQFLIQYYNGEERAKGNILERFSAQQFPDLHSELNLSSLELGDSALYFCASSVRQTASTDTQYFGPGTRLTVL.

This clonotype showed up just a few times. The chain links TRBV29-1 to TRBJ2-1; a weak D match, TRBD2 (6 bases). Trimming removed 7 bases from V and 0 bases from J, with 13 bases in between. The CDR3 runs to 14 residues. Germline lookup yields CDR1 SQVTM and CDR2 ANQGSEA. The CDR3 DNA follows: TGCAGCGGAGAGGGCGGGGACTCCTACAATGAGCAGTTCTTC. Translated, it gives CSGEGGDSYNEQFF.

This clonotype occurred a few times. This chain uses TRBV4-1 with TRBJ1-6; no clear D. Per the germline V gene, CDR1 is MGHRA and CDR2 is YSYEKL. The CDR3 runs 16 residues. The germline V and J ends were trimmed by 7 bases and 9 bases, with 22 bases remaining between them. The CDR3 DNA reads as TGCGCCAGCAACCCGCACCCGGCAGAGGGAAGTTCACCCCTCCACTTT. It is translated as CASNPHPAEGSSPLHF.

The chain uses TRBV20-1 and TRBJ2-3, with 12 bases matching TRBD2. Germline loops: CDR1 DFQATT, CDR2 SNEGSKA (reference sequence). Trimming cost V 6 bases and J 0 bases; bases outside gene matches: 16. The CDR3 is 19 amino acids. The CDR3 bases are TGCAGTGCGACCCCGCTCGGGACTAGCGGGCTCCTCAGCACAGATACGCAGTATTTT. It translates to CSATPLGTSGLLSTDTQYF.

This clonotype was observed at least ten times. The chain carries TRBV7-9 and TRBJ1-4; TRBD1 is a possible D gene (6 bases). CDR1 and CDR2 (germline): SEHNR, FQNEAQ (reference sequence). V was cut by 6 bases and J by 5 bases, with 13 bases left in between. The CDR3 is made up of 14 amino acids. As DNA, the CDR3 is TGTGCCAGCAGTCGCCAGGGGCTAAATGAAAAACTGTTTTTT. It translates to CASSRQGLNEKLFF.

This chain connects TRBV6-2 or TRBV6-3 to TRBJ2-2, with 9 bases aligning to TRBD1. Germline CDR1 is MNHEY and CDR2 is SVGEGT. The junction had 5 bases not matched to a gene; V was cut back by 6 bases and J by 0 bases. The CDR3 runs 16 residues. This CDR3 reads CASRDGDRANTGELFF. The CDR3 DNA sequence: TGTGCCAGCAGGGATGGGGACAGGGCGAACACCGGGGAGCTGTTTTTT.

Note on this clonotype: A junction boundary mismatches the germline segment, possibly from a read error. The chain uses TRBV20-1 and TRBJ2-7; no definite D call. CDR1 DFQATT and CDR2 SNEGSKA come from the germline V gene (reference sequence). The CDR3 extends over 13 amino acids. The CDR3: CSARDRGSYEHYF. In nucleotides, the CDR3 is TGCAGTGCAAGAGATCGCGGTTCCTACGAGCATTACTTC.

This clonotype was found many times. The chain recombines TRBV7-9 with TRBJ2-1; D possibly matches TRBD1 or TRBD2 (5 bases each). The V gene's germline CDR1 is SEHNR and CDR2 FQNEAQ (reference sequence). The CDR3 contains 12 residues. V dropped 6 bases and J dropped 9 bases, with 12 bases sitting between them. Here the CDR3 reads CASSWGSSEQFF. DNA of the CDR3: TGTGCCAGCAGTTGGGGGTCCAGTGAGCAGTTCTTC.

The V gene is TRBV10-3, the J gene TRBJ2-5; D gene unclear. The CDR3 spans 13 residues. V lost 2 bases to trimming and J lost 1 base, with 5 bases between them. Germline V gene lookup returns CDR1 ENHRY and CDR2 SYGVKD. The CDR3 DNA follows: TGTGCCATCAGTGAGACAGCCCAAGAGACCCAGTACTTC. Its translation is CAISETAQETQYF.

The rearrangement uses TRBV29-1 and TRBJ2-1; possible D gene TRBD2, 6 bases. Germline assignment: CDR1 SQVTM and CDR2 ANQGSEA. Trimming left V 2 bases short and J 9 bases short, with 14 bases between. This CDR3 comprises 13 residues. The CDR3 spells CSVEKRVRGEQFF. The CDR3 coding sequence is TGCAGCGTTGAAAAGCGGGTACGTGGTGAGCAGTTCTTC.

CDR3: CASSLDGQGYPSTDTQYF. Written as DNA, the CDR3 is TGTGCCAGCAGCTTGGACGGACAGGGCTACCCTAGCACAGATACGCAGTATTTT. The rearrangement joins TRBV5-4 to TRBJ2-3; 8 bases are shared with TRBD1. This CDR3 region has 18 residues. Trimming took 0 bases from V and 0 from J; bases not matched to a gene: 9. The germline gives CDR1 SGHNT, CDR2 YYREEE (reference sequence). Full variable domain (outside the CDR3, taken from reference TRBV5-4 and TRBJ2-3): ETGVTQSPTHLIKTRGQQVTLRCSSQSGHNTVSWYQQALGQGPQFIFQYYREEENGRGNFPPRFSGLQFPNYSSELNVNALELDDSALYLCASSLDGQGYPSTDTQYFGPGTRLTVL.